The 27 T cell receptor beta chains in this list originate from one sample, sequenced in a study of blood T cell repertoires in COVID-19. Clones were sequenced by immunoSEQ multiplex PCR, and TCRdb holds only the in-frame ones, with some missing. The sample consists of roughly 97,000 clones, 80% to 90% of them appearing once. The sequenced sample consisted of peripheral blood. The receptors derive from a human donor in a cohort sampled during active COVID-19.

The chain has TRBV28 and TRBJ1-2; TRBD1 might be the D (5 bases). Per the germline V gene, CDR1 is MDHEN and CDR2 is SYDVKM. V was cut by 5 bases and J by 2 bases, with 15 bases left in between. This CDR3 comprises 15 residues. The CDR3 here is CASSPPLSGNYGYTF. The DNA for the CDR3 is TGTGCCAGCAGTCCCCCTTTGTCAGGGAACTATGGCTACACCTTC.

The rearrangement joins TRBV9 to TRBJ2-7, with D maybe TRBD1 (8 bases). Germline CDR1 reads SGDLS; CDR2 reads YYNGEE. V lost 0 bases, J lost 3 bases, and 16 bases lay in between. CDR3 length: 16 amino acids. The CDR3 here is CASSVAQGASGYEQYF. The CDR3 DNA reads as TGTGCCAGCAGCGTAGCTCAGGGGGCTAGCGGCTACGAGCAGTACTTC.

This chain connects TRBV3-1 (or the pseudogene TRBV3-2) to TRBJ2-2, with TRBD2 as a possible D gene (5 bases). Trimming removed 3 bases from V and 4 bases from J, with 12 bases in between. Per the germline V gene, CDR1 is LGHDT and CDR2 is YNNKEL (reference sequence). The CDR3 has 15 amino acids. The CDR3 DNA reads TGTGCCAGCAGCCAGTTGGGAGAGGGCACCGGGGAGCTGTTTTTT. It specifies CASSQLGEGTGELFF.

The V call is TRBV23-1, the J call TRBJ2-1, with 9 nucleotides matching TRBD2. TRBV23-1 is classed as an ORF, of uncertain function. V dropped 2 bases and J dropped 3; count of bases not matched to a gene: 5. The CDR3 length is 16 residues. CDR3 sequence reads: CASSQPSGTLYNEQFF. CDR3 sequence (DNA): TGCGCCAGCAGTCAACCTAGCGGGACACTCTACAATGAGCAGTTCTTC.

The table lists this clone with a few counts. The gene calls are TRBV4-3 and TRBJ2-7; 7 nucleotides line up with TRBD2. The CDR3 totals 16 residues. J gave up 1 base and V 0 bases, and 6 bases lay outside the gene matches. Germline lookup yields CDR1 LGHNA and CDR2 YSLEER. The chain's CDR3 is CASSQDRTGLSYEQYF. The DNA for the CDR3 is TGCGCCAGCAGCCAAGACAGAACGGGACTATCCTACGAGCAGTACTTC.

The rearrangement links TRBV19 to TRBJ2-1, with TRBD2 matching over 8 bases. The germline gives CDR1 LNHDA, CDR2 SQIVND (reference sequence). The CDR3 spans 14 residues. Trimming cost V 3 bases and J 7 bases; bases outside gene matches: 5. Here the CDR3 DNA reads TGTGCCAGTAGTATGGTAGCGGGATCTAATGAGCAGTTCTTC. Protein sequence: CASSMVAGSNEQFF.

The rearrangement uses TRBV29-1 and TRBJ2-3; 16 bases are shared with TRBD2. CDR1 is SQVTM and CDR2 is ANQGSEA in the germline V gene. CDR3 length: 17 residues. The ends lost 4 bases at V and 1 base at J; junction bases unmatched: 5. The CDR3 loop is CSVAGTSGREGTDTQYF. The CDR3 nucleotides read TGCAGCGTTGCAGGGACTAGCGGGAGGGAGGGCACAGATACGCAGTATTTT.

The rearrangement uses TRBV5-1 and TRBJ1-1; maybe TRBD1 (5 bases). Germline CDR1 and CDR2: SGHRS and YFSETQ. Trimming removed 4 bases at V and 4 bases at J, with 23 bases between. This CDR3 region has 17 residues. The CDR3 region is CASSPRREGLVSTEAFF. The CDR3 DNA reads TGCGCCAGCAGCCCCCGTCGGGAGGGGCTGGTTTCCACTGAAGCTTTCTTT.

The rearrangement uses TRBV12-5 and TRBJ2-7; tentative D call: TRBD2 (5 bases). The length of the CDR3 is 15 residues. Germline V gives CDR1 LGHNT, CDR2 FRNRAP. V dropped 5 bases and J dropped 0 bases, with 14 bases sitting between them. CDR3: CASGPGVGSSYEQYF. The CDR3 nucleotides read TGTGCTAGTGGTCCGGGCGTGGGGAGCTCCTACGAGCAGTACTTC.

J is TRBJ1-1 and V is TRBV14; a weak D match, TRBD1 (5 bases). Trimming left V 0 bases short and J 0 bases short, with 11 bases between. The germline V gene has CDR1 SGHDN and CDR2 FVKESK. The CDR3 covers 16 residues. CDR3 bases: TGTGCCAGCAGCCAAGATTGGGGCCGGGTGAACACTGAAGCTTTCTTT. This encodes CASSQDWGRVNTEAFF.

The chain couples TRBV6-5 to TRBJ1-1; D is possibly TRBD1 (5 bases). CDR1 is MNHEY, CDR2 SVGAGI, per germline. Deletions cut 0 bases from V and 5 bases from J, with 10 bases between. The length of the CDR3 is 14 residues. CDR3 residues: CASSYSGRVTEAFF. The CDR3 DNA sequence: TGTGCCAGCAGTTACTCGGGCAGGGTGACTGAAGCTTTCTTT.

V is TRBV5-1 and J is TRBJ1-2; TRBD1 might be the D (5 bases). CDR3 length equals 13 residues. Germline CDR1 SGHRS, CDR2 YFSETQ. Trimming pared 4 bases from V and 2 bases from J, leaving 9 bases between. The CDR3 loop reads CASSDDRNYGYTF. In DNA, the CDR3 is TGCGCCAGCAGCGACGACAGAAACTATGGCTACACCTTC.

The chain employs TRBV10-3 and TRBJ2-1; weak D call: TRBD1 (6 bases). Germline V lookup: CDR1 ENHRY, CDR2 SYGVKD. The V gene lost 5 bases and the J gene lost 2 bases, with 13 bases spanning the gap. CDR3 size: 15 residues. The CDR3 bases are TGTGCCATCAGTCAGCTGGACAGTGCCTACAATGAGCAGTTCTTC. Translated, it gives CAISQLDSAYNEQFF.

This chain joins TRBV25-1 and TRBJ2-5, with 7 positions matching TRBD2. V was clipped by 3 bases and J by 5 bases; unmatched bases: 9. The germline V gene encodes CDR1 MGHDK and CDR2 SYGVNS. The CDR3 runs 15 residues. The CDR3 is CASSDWEGSSETQYF. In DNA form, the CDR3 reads TGTGCCAGCAGTGACTGGGAGGGGTCGAGTGAGACCCAGTACTTC.

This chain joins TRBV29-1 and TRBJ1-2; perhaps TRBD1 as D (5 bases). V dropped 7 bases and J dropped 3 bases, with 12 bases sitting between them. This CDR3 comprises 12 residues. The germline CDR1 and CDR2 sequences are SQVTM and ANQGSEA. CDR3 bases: TGCAGCGCGAGATGGGGGGACTATGGCTACACCTTC. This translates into CSARWGDYGYTF. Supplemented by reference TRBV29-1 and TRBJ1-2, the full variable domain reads SAVISQKPSRDICQRGTSLTIQCQVDSQVTMMFWYRQQPGQSLTLIATANQGSEATYESGFVIDKFPISRPNLTFSTLTVSNMSPEDSSIYLCSARWGDYGYTFGSGTRLTVV.

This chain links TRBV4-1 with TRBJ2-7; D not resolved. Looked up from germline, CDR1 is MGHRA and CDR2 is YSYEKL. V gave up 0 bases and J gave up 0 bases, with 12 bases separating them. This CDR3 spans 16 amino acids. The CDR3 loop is CASSQDRSQSSYEQYF. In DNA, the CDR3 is TGCGCCAGCAGCCAAGATCGGTCACAGAGCTCCTACGAGCAGTACTTC.

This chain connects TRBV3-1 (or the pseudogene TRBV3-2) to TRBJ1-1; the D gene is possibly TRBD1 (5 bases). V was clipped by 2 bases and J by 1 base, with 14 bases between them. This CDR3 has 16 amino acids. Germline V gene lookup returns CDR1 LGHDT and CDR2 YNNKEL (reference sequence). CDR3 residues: CASSQTQGSKNTEAFF. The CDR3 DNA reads TGTGCCAGCAGCCAAACTCAGGGATCGAAGAACACTGAAGCTTTCTTT.

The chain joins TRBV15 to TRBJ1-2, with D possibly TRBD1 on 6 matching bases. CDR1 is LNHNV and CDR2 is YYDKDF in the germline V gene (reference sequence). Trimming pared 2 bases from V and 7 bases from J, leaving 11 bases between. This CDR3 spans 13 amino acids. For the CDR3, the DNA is TGTGCCACCAGCAGACTACAGGGACCTGGCTACACCTTC. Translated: CATSRLQGPGYTF.

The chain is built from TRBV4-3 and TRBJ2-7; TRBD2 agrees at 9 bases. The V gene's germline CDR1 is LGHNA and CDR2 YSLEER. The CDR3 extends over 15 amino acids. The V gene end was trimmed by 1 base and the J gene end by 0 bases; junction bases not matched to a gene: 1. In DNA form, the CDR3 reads TGCGCCAGCAGCCAAGGACTAGCGGTCTCCTACGAGCAGTACTTC. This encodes CASSQGLAVSYEQYF.

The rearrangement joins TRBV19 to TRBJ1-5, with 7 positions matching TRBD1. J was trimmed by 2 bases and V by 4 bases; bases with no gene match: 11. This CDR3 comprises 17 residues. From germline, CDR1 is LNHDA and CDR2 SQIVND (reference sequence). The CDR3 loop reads CASSTLEGGAGNQPQHF. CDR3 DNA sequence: TGTGCCAGTAGTACCCTAGAAGGGGGCGCGGGCAATCAGCCCCAGCATTTT.

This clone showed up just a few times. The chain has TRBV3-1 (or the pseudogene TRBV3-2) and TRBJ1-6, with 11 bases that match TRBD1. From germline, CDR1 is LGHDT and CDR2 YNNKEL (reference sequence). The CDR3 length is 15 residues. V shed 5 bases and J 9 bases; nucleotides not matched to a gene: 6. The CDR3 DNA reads TGTGCCAGCAGCGCAGGGACAGGGGGTAGTTCACCCCTCCACTTT. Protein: CASSAGTGGSSPLHF.

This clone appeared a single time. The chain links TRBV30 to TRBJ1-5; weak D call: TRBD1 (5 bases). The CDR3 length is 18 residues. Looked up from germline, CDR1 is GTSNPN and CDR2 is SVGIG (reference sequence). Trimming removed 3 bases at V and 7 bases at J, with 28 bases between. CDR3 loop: CAWRGAPFVCCCGQPQHF. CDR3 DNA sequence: TGTGCCTGGAGAGGGGCCCCATTTGTGTGTTGCTGTGGACAGCCCCAGCATTTT.

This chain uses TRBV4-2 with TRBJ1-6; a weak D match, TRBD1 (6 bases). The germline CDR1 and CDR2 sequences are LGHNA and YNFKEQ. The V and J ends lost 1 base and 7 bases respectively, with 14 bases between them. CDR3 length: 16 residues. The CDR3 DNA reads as TGTGCCAGCAGCCAAGGTCTAGCAGGGGACAATTCACCCCTCCACTTT. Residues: CASSQGLAGDNSPLHF.

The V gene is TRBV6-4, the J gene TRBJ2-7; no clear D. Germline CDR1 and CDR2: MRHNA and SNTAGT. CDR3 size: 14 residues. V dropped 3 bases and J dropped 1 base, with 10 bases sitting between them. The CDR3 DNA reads TGTGCCAGCAGTGAAGGCGGCGGTTCCTACGAGCAGTACTTC. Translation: CASSEGGGSYEQYF.

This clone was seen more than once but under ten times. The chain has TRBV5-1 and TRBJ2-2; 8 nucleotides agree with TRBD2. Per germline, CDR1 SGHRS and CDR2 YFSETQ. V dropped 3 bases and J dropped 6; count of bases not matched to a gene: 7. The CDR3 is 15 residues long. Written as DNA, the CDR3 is TGCGCCAGCAGCTGGAGCGGGAGTAGGTCCGGGGAGCTGTTTTTT. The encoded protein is CASSWSGSRSGELFF.

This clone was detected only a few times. The CDR3 nucleotides read TGTGCCAGCAGCTTAACACAGGGCTTTGGCTACACCTTC. Its protein product is CASSLTQGFGYTF. This chain links TRBV7-3 with TRBJ1-2, with D perhaps matching TRBD1 (6 bases). CDR3 length: 13 residues. Germline V CDR1 and CDR2: SGHTA, FQGTGA. The V end was cut by 0 bases, the J end by 7 bases, with 9 bases between.

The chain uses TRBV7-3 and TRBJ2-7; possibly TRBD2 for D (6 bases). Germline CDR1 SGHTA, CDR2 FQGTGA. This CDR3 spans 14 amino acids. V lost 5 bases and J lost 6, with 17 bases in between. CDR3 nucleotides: TGTGCCAGCAGCCCCTCCGGGACTGGTACCGAGCAGTACTTC. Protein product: CASSPSGTGTEQYF. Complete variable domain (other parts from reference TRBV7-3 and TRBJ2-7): GAGVSQTPSNKVTEKGKYVELRCDPISGHTALYWYRQSLGQGPEFLIYFQGTGAADDSGLPNDRFFAVRPEGSVSTLKIQRTERGDSAVYLCASSPSGTGTEQYFGPGTRLTVT.